Below are 18 T cell receptor beta chains sequenced from a single sample in a study of cytomegalovirus exposure and HLA in healthy donors (dated by TCRdb to about 2017). The method behind the library was the immunoSEQ multiplex PCR assay. A mixture of 60 forward primers for TCR Vbeta segments and 13 reverse primers for TCR Jbeta segments was used in the multiplex PCR. TCRdb's version of the immuneACCESS table is confined to in-frame rearrangements and falls short of the full clone set. An unresolved V gene accounts for under half of the shortfall where checked; the remainder is of unknown origin. This sample's table has entries for 150,000 to 200,000 clones. Under 6.5% of the sample is in the top ten clones. The sequenced sample consisted of PBMCs. These receptors were obtained from a man younger than 40 in good health and CMV-seronegative.

The rearrangement joins TRBV27 to TRBJ2-1, with 12 positions matching TRBD1. Germline V gene sequence: CDR1 MNHEY, CDR2 SMNVEV (reference sequence). The J segment lost 9 bases and the V segment lost 6 bases, leaving 9 bases of the junction unmatched. CDR3 length: 15 amino acids. The CDR3 spells CASSRGTGGVGEQFF. In nucleotides, the CDR3 is TGTGCCAGCAGCCGAGGGACAGGGGGCGTAGGTGAGCAGTTCTTC.

The V gene is TRBV5-5, the J gene TRBJ2-1, with 11 bases identical to TRBD1. The germline CDR1 and CDR2 sequences are SGHKS and YYEKEE (reference sequence). CDR3 size: 18 residues. The V gene end was trimmed by 0 bases and the J gene end by 0 bases; junction bases not matched to a gene: 5. CDR3 loop: CASSLGTGGGSSYNEQFF. The CDR3 DNA is TGTGCCAGCAGCTTGGGGACAGGGGGCGGGAGCTCCTACAATGAGCAGTTCTTC.

The chain combines TRBV7-2 with TRBJ2-4; D not certain. Germline lookup yields CDR1 SGHTA and CDR2 FQGNSA. This CDR3 has 15 amino acids. The V end was cut by 4 bases, the J end by 7 bases, with 17 bases between. CDR3 amino acids: CASSSSNPSGNIQYF. Here the CDR3 DNA reads TGTGCCAGCAGCTCGAGTAACCCATCCGGGAACATTCAGTACTTC.

The chain carries TRBV28 and TRBJ1-2; D might be TRBD1 (5 bases). Germline-derived CDR1 and CDR2 are MDHEN and SYDVKM. The ends were cut back, 6 bases at V and 8 bases at J, with 19 bases in the middle. The CDR3 totals 14 residues. The CDR3 protein is CASSLNRDFWGYTF. The DNA of the CDR3 is TGTGCCAGCAGCCTCAACCGGGACTTCTGGGGCTACACCTTC.

CDR3 amino acids: CASITQREASYNEQFF. The DNA for the CDR3 is TGTGCCAGTATTACCCAGCGGGAGGCCTCCTACAATGAGCAGTTCTTC. The V gene is TRBV19, the J gene TRBJ2-1; TRBD2 aligns across 9 bases. The CDR3 length is 16 residues. CDR1 is LNHDA, CDR2 SQIVND, per germline (reference sequence). V lost 7 bases and J lost 0; bases outside the gene matches: 7.

V is TRBV5-6 and J is TRBJ2-6, with TRBD2 matching 9 bases. Germline-derived CDR1 and CDR2 are SGHDT and YYEEEE. The CDR3 runs 18 residues. J was trimmed by 0 bases and V by 1 base; bases with no gene match: 5. The CDR3 here is CASSLLAGERSGANVLTF. CDR3 sequence (DNA): TGTGCCAGCAGCTTGTTAGCGGGGGAACGCTCTGGGGCCAACGTCCTGACTTTC.

The genes are TRBV6-1 and TRBJ1-4; D perhaps matches TRBD1 (5 bases). Germline V lookup: CDR1 MNHNS, CDR2 SASEGT. The CDR3 covers 15 residues. V lost 6 bases and J 3 bases, leaving 14 bases between the germline ends. CDR3 sequence: CASSPDNQANEKLFF. The DNA for the CDR3 is TGTGCCAGCAGCCCGGACAACCAGGCTAATGAAAAACTGTTTTTT.

The V call is TRBV9, the J call TRBJ1-2; D unresolved. CDR3 size: 12 residues. CDR1 is SGDLS, CDR2 YYNGEE, per germline. Trimming shortened V by 4 bases and J by 7 bases, and 11 bases separated the two germline ends. CDR3 protein: CASSPPFSGYTF. In DNA form, the CDR3 reads TGTGCCAGCAGCCCTCCTTTTAGTGGCTACACCTTC.

The chain couples TRBV2 to TRBJ2-6; D might be TRBD2 (6 bases). Trimming pared 8 bases from V and 0 bases from J, leaving 17 bases between. CDR3 length equals 17 residues. The V gene's germline CDR1 is SNHLY and CDR2 FYNNEI. CDR3 nucleotides: TGTGCCAGCGGAGGGGCGGGACTTAACTCTGGGGCCAACGTCCTGACTTTC. It is translated as CASGGAGLNSGANVLTF.

The V gene is TRBV7-9, the J gene TRBJ2-5; TRBD1 is a possible D gene (6 bases). V dropped 4 bases and J dropped 5 bases, with 26 bases sitting between them. The germline CDR1 and CDR2 sequences are SEHNR and FQNEAQ (reference sequence). The CDR3 extends over 18 amino acids. As DNA, the CDR3 is TGTGCCAGCAGCTGGGGGTTGGGTCGTCAGGGGCAGTTGGAGACCCAGTACTTC. Translating gives CASSWGLGRQGQLETQYF.

This chain joins TRBV9 and TRBJ1-1; possible D gene TRBD1, 5 bases. This CDR3 contains 15 residues. Germline V gene lookup returns CDR1 SGDLS and CDR2 YYNGEE. V was pared by 0 bases and J by 7 bases, with 16 bases between. The CDR3 here is CASSVGPGGAGEAFF. CDR3 DNA: TGTGCCAGCAGCGTAGGCCCCGGGGGAGCGGGTGAAGCTTTCTTT.

This chain connects TRBV27 to TRBJ2-1; 8 bases are a match to TRBD2. This CDR3 spans 14 amino acids. Germline CDR1 and CDR2: MNHEY and SMNVEV (reference sequence). The trim removed 6 bases at V and 1 base at J, leaving 2 bases unmatched. The CDR3 sequence is CASRLAGSYNEQFF. The CDR3 DNA reads TGTGCCAGCAGGCTAGCGGGTTCCTACAATGAGCAGTTCTTC.

CDR3 nucleotides: TGTGCCAGTAGTATATTACAGGGGGCAGTCAATTCACCCCTCCACTTT. This translates into CASSILQGAVNSPLHF. The V call is TRBV19, the J call TRBJ1-6, with 9 bases matching TRBD1. After removal of 2 bases from V and 7 bases from J, the junction contained 6 bases not matched to a gene. The CDR3 loop spans 16 amino acids. Germline assignment: CDR1 LNHDA and CDR2 SQIVND (reference sequence).

The J gene is TRBJ1-3, the V gene TRBV2; a weak D match, TRBD1 (5 bases). CDR3 length: 17 amino acids. Germline-derived CDR1 and CDR2 are SNHLY and FYNNEI. Trimming left V 6 bases short and J 0 bases short, with 18 bases between. CDR3 sequence (DNA): TGTGCCAGCAGAGCTGGTAGACAGATTCTCTCTGGAAACACCATATATTTT. It codes for CASRAGRQILSGNTIYF.

The chain combines TRBV10-1 with TRBJ2-1, with a possible D match to TRBD2 (5 bases). V lost 0 bases to trimming and J lost 1 base, with 7 bases between them. This CDR3 has 15 residues. Germline CDR1 is WNHNN and CDR2 is SYGVQD (reference sequence). The CDR3: CASSESGGSYNEQFF. CDR3 bases: TGCGCCAGCAGTGAGTCTGGCGGGTCCTACAATGAGCAGTTCTTC.

About this clone itself: Other DNA sequences from this sample encode an identical CDR3 as well. The chain recombines TRBV5-6 with TRBJ2-7; D call uncertain. CDR3 length: 13 residues. V was trimmed by 0 bases and J by 1 base, leaving 5 bases between them. Germline V gene data show CDR1 as SGHDT and CDR2 as YYEEEE. The CDR3 sequence is CASSLGQSYEQYF. CDR3 DNA sequence: TGTGCCAGCAGCTTGGGGCAGTCCTACGAGCAGTACTTC.

V gene TRBV7-9 combines with J gene TRBJ2-3; 15 nucleotides align to TRBD2. Trimming at V came to 4 bases and at J to 6 bases, leaving 8 bases not matched to a gene. The CDR3 loop spans 17 amino acids. From germline, CDR1 is SEHNR and CDR2 FQNEAQ (reference sequence). Here the CDR3 reads CASSSLTGTSGRDTQYF. For the CDR3, the DNA is TGTGCCAGCAGCTCACTGACCGGGACTAGCGGGAGGGATACGCAGTATTTT. Looking up the rest from reference TRBV7-9 and TRBJ2-3 gives the full variable domain: DTGVSQNPRHKITKRGQNVTFRCDPISEHNRLYWYRQTLGQGPEFLTYFQNEAQLEKSRLLSDRFSAERPKGSFSTLEIQRTEQGDSAMYLCASSSLTGTSGRDTQYFGPGTRLTVL.

The chain couples TRBV27 to TRBJ1-2, with 8 bases aligning to TRBD1. The germline V gene encodes CDR1 MNHEY and CDR2 SMNVEV (reference sequence). The CDR3 length is 15 residues. V lost 6 bases and J lost 0; bases outside the gene matches: 6. The CDR3 sequence is CASREQDRANYGYTF. CDR3 nucleotide sequence: TGTGCCAGCAGGGAACAGGACAGGGCTAACTATGGCTACACCTTC.